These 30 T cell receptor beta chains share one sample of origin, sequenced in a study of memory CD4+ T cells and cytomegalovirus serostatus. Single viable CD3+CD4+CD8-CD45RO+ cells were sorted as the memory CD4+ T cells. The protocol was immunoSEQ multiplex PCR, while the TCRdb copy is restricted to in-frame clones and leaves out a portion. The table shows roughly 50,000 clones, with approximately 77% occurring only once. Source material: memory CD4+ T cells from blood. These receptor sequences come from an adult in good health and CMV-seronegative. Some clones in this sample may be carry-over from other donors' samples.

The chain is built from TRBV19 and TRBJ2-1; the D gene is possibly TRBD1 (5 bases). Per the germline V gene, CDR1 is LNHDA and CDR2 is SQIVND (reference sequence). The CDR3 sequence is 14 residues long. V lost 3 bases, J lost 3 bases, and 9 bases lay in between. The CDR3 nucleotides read TGTGCCAGTAGTATTCAGGGCTTCTACAATGAGCAGTTCTTC. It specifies CASSIQGFYNEQFF.

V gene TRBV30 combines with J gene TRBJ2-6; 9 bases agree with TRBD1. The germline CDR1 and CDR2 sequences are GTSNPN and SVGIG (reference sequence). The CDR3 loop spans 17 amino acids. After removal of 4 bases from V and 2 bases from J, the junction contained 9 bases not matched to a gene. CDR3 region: CAWIPGQGLAGANVLTF. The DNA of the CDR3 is TGTGCCTGGATACCGGGACAGGGCCTCGCTGGGGCCAACGTCCTGACTTTC.

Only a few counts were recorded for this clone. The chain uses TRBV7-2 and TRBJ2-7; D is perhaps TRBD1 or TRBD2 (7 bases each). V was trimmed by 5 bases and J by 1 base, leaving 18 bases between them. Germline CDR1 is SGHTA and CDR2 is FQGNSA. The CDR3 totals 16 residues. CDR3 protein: CASSPTGGTASYEQYF. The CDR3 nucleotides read TGTGCCAGCAGCCCAACCGGGGGGACAGCTTCCTACGAGCAGTACTTC. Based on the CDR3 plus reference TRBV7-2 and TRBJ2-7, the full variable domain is GAGVSQSPSNKVTEKGKDVELRCDPISGHTALYWYRQSLGQGLEFLIYFQGNSAPDKSGLPSDRFSAERTGGSVSTLTIQRTQQEDSAVYLCASSPTGGTASYEQYFGPGTRLTVT.

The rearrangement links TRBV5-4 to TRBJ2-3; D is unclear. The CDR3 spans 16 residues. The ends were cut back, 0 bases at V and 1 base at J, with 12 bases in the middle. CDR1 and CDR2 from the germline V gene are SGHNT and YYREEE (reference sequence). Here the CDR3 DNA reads TGTGCCAGCAGCTTGGTTGGTAGGGCTGGCACAGATACGCAGTATTTT. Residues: CASSLVGRAGTDTQYF.

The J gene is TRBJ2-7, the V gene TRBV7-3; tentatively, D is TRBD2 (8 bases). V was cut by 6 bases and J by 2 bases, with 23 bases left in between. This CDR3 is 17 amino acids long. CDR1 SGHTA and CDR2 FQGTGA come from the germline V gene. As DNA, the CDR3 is TGTGCCAGCAGTATTGCGGGGGGACCGGGACAGCCCTACGAGCAGTACTTC. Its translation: CASSIAGGPGQPYEQYF.

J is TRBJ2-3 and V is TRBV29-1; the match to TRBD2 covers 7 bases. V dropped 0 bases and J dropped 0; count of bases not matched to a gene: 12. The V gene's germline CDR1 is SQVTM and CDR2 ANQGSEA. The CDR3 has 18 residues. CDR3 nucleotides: TGCAGCGTTGAAGATGATAGCGGGTTGCGCTCTAGCACAGATACGCAGTATTTT. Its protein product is CSVEDDSGLRSSTDTQYF.

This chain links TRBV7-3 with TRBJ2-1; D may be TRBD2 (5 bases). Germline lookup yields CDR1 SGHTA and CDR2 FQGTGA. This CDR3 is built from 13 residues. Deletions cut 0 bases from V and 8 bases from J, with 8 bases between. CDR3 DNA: TGTGCCAGCAGCTTAACATTGGGAGATGAGCAGTTCTTC. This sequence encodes CASSLTLGDEQFF.

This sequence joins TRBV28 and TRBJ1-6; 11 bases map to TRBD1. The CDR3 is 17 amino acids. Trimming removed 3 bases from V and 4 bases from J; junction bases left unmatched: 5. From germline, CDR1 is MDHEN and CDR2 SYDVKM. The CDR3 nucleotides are TGTGCCAGCAGTTTCGGGGACAGGGGGATGTATAATTCACCCCTCCACTTT. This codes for CASSFGDRGMYNSPLHF. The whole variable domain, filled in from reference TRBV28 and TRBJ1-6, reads DVKVTQSSRYLVKRTGEKVFLECVQDMDHENMFWYRQDPGLGLRLIYFSYDVKMKEKGDIPEGYSVSREKKERFSLILESASTNQTSMYLCASSFGDRGMYNSPLHFGNGTRLTVT.

Here the CDR3 DNA reads TGTGCCAGCAGCTTAAAAAACTCGGCGGGAGGCGAGACCCAGTACTTC. Protein: CASSLKNSAGGETQYF. The chain links TRBV7-2 to TRBJ2-5; 8 nucleotides line up with TRBD2. Germline CDR1 reads SGHTA; CDR2 reads FQGNSA. V gave up 2 bases and J gave up 5 bases; unmatched junction bases: 10. The CDR3 covers 16 residues.

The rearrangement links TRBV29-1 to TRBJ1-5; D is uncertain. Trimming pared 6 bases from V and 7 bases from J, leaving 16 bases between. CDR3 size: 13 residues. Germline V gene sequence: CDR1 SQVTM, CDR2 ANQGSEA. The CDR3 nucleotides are TGCAGCGTCGGTGACACCTTCGGGCAGCCCCAGCATTTT. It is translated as CSVGDTFGQPQHF.

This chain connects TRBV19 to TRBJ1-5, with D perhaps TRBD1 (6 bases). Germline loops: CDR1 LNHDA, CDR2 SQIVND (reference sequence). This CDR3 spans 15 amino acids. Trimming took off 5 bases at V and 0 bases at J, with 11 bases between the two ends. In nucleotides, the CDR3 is TGTGCCAGTAGTCCGCAGGGGAATAGCAATCAGCCCCAGCATTTT. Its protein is CASSPQGNSNQPQHF.

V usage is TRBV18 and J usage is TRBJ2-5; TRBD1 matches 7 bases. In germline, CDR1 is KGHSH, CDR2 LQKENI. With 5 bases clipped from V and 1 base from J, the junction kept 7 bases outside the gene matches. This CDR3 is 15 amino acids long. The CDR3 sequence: CASSTWTGVQETQYF. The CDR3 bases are TGTGCCAGCTCAACCTGGACAGGCGTCCAAGAGACCCAGTACTTC.

In nucleotides, the CDR3 is TGTGCCAGTCAGGGAGCGGGAGGGAATTCCTACAATGAGCAGTTCTTC. Encoded protein: CASQGAGGNSYNEQFF. The rearrangement joins TRBV19 to TRBJ2-1, with 10 bases lining up with TRBD2. V lost 8 bases, J lost 1 base, and 8 bases stayed unmatched. The CDR3 loop spans 16 amino acids. From germline, CDR1 is LNHDA and CDR2 SQIVND (reference sequence).

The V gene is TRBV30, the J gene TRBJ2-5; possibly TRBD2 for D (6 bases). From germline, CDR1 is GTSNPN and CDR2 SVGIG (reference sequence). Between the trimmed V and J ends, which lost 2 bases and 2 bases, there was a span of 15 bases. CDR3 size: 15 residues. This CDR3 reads CAWSSEGGLQETQYF. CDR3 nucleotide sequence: TGTGCCTGGAGTAGCGAGGGAGGATTACAAGAGACCCAGTACTTC.

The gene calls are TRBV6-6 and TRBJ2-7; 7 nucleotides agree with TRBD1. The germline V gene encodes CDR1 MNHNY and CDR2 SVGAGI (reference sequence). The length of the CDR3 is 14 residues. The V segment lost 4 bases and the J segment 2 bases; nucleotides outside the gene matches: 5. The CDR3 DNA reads TGTGCCAGCAGTTGGGGACAGACCCCCTACGAGCAGTACTTC. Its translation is CASSWGQTPYEQYF.

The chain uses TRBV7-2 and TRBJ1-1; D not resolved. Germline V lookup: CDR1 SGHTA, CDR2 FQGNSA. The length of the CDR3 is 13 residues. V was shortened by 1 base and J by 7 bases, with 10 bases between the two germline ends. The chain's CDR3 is CASSLELSLEAFF. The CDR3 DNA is TGTGCCAGCAGCTTAGAGTTGAGCCTTGAAGCTTTCTTT. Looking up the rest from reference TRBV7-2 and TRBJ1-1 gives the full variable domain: GAGVSQSPSNKVTEKGKDVELRCDPISGHTALYWYRQSLGQGLEFLIYFQGNSAPDKSGLPSDRFSAERTGGSVSTLTIQRTQQEDSAVYLCASSLELSLEAFFGQGTRLTVV.

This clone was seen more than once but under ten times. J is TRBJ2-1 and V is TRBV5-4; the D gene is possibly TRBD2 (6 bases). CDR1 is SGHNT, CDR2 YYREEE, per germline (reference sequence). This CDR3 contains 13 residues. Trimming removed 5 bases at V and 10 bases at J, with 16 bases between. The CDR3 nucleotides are TGTGCCAGCAGGCCCGGGACTGAGTTAGAGCAGTTCTTC. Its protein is CASRPGTELEQFF. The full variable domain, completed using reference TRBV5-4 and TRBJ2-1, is ETGVTQSPTHLIKTRGQQVTLRCSSQSGHNTVSWYQQALGQGPQFIFQYYREEENGRGNFPPRFSGLQFPNYSSELNVNALELDDSALYLCASRPGTELEQFFGPGTRLTVL.

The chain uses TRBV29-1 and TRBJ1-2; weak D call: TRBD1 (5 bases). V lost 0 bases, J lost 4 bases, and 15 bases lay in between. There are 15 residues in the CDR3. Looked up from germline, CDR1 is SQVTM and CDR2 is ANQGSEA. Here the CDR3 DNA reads TGCAGCGTTGAAGATCTGGGCCAGGGACTCTATGGCTACACCTTC. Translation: CSVEDLGQGLYGYTF.

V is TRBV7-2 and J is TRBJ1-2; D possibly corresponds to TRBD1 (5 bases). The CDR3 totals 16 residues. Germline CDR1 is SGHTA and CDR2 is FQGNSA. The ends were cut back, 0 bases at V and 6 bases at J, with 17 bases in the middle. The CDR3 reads CASSLATGVVLNGYTF. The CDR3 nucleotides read TGTGCCAGCAGCTTAGCGACGGGGGTGGTGTTGAATGGCTACACCTTC.

The CDR3 here is CASSSRSGYEQYF. The CDR3 bases are TGTGCCAGCAGTTCGAGGTCTGGCTACGAGCAGTACTTC. The chain carries TRBV6-5 and TRBJ2-7; D remains ambiguous. The germline V gene has CDR1 MNHEY and CDR2 SVGAGI. The CDR3 runs 13 residues. Trimming left V 4 bases short and J 3 bases short, with 10 bases between.

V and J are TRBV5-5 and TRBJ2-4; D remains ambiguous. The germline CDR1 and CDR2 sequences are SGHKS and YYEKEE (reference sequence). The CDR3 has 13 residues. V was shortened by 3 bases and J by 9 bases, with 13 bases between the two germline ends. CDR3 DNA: TGTGCCAGCAGCTCCGCAACCCAACCCATTCAGTACTTC. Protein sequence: CASSSATQPIQYF.

The CDR3 nucleotides read TGTGCCAGCAGGACCTTCCGATTTAGCGGGAGTATATACTTC. It is translated as CASRTFRFSGSIYF. The chain links TRBV28 to TRBJ2-7, with 9 positions matching TRBD2. J gave up 13 bases and V 6 bases, and 16 bases lay outside the gene matches. The CDR3 is made up of 14 amino acids. CDR1 is MDHEN, CDR2 SYDVKM, per germline.

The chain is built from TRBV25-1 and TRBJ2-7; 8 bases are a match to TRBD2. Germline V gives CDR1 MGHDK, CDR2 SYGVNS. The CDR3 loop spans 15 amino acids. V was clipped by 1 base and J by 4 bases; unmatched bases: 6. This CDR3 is CASSESLAGNYEQYF. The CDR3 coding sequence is TGTGCCAGCAGTGAATCTCTAGCGGGCAATTACGAGCAGTACTTC.

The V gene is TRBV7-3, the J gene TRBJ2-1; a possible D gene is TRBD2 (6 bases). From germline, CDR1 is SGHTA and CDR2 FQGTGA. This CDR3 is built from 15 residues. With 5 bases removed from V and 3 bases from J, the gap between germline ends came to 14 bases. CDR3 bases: TGTGCCAGCAGCCCTGCCCGGGACTTCTACAATGAGCAGTTCTTC. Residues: CASSPARDFYNEQFF. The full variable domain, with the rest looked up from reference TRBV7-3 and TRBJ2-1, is GAGVSQTPSNKVTEKGKYVELRCDPISGHTALYWYRQSLGQGPEFLIYFQGTGAADDSGLPNDRFFAVRPEGSVSTLKIQRTERGDSAVYLCASSPARDFYNEQFFGPGTRLTVL.

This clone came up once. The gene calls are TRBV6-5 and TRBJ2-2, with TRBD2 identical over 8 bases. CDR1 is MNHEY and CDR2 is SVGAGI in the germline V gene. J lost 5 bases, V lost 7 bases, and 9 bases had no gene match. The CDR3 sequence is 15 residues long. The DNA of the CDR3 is TGTGCCAGCAACACCGGGACGGGAGGGACCGGGGAGCTGTTTTTT. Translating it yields CASNTGTGGTGELFF.

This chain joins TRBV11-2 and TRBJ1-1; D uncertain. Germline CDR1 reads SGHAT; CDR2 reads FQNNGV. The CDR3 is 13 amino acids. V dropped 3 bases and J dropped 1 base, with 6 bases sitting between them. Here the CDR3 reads CASSFPGNTEAFF. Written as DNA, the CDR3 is TGTGCCAGCAGCTTCCCCGGGAACACTGAAGCTTTCTTT.

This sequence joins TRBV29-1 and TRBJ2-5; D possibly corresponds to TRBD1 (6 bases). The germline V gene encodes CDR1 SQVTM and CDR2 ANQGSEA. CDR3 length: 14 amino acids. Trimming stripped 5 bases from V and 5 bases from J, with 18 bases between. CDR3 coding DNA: TGCAGCGTTAGTGTTGGGGCAGGGGTGGAGACCCAGTACTTC. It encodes CSVSVGAGVETQYF.

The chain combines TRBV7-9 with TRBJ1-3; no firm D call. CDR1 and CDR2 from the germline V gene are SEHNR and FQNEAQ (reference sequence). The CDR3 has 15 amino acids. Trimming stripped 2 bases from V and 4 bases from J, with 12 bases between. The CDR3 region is CASSLMGTGGNTIYF. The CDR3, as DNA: TGTGCCAGCAGCTTAATGGGAACCGGAGGAAACACCATATATTTT.

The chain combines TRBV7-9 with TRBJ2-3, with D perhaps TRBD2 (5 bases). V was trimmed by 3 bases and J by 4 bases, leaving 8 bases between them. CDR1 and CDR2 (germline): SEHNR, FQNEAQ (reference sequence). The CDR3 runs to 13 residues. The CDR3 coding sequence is TGTGCCAGCAGCTTTGGTAGCGCAGATACGCAGTATTTT. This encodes CASSFGSADTQYF.

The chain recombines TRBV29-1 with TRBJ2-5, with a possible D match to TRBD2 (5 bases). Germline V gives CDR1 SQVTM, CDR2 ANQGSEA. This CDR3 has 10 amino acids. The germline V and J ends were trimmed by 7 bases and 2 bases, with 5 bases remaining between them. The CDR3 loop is CSGRQETQYF. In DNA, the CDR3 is TGCAGCGGGAGGCAAGAGACCCAGTACTTC.